This T cell receptor beta chain was found in a study of memory CD4+ T cells and cytomegalovirus serostatus. Study observations and caveats: The CMV-associated TCR signature appears largely within the CD4+ memory repertoire.

The sort gate was single viable CD3+CD4+CD8-CD45RO+ cells for memory CD4+ T cells. Libraries were prepared by immunoSEQ multiplex PCR; TCRdb keeps only in-frame clonotypes and omits some of them. The sample shows some 60,000 clones, over 65% of them seen only once. This clone was found once. Its target is unknown. Trimming shortened V by 4 bases and J by 6 bases, and 17 bases separated the two germline ends. Germline CDR1 is SGHRS and CDR2 is YFSETQ. CDR3 length: 15 amino acids. This chain links TRBV5-1 with TRBJ1-5, with D possibly TRBD1 on 5 matching bases. Material: memory CD4+ T cells from blood. The clonotype comes from an adult in good health and CMV-seropositive. The chain's CDR3 is CASSPGPLQGQPQHF. In DNA form, the CDR3 reads TGCGCCAGCAGCCCGGGACCTTTGCAGGGTCAGCCCCAGCATTTT.